These 26 T cell receptor beta chains were all obtained from the same sample, sequenced in a study of CD8 T cells in ankylosing spondylitis. General study points: A motif of eight highly homologous TCR beta variants was seen as apparently characteristic of ankylosing spondylitis blood.

TCRdb recomputed calls from the 5' RACE reads with MiXCR, one row per CDR3 protein. Of over 600,000 distinct CDR3 sequences listed, around a fifth are singletons. The antigens of these receptors remain unknown. Source material: blood, either unsorted or a sorted T cell fraction (not recorded which). All receptors derive from a male donor with ankylosing spondylitis.

This clonotype was seen just once. The chain links TRBV29-1 to TRBJ2-3, with no clear D. The CDR3 is 13 amino acids. V was trimmed by 7 bases and J by 14 bases, leaving 25 bases between them. CDR1 and CDR2 from the germline V gene are SQVTM and ANQGSEA. CDR3: CSANQVITDTLYF. CDR3 bases: TGCAGCGCGAACCAGGTGATCACAGATACCCTGTATTTT.

V is TRBV9 and J is TRBJ2-1; D perhaps matches TRBD2 (5 bases). The V gene lost 0 bases and the J gene lost 6 bases, with 7 bases spanning the gap. CDR1 is SGDLS and CDR2 is YYNGEE in the germline V gene. CDR3 length: 13 residues. CDR3 region: CASSVEDSNEQFF. The CDR3, as DNA: TGTGCCAGCAGCGTAGAGGACTCCAATGAGCAGTTCTTC.

The chain uses TRBV5-1 and TRBJ2-1; 9 nucleotides line up with TRBD2. Unmatched junction bases numbered 8, after V lost 0 bases and J lost 10 bases. The CDR3 totals 15 residues. The germline V gene has CDR1 SGHRS and CDR2 YFSETQ. Here the CDR3 reads CASSLDAGGRGEQFF. CDR3 nucleotide sequence: TGCGCCAGCAGCTTGGATGCGGGAGGGCGGGGGGAGCAGTTCTTC.

The CDR3 nucleotides are TGTGCCAGCAGTGAGCTCCACCGGTACGAGCAGTACTTC. Its protein is CASSELHRYEQYF. The V call is TRBV6-1, the J call TRBJ2-7; D ambiguous. Germline loops: CDR1 MNHNS, CDR2 SASEGT. CDR3 length equals 13 residues. Deletions cut 3 bases from V and 4 bases from J, with 10 bases between.

V usage is TRBV12-3 or TRBV12-4 and J usage is TRBJ1-2; 9 bases map to TRBD1. The CDR3 is 16 amino acids. J lost 7 bases, V lost 7 bases, and 16 bases had no gene match. The CDR3 loop reads CASTSGRGQGPGGYTF. CDR3 bases: TGTGCCAGCACCTCCGGACGGGGACAGGGACCAGGTGGCTACACCTTC.

CDR3 sequence reads: CASSDGGLPSGGYTF. For the CDR3, the DNA is TGTGCCAGCAGTGATGGGGGGTTGCCTTCGGGTGGCTACACCTTC. This chain links TRBV25-1 with TRBJ1-2, with D perhaps matching TRBD1 (5 bases). V was shortened by 3 bases and J by 7 bases, with 18 bases between the two germline ends. The germline V gene has CDR1 MGHDK and CDR2 SYGVNS. This CDR3 is built from 15 residues.

There are a few counts of this clonotype. The CDR3 nucleotides are TGTGCCAGCAGTTACTTACGGGGCCGCGCGAACACCGGGGAGCTGTTTTTT. It specifies CASSYLRGRANTGELFF. V is TRBV6-5 and J is TRBJ2-2, with D possibly being TRBD1 or TRBD2 (5 bases each). This CDR3 is 17 amino acids long. Germline-derived CDR1 and CDR2 are MNHEY and SVGAGI. V was trimmed by 1 base and J by 0 bases, leaving 12 bases between them.

This chain connects TRBV5-6 to TRBJ2-4; TRBD1 matches at 8 bases. J gave up 0 bases and V 1 base, and 3 bases lay outside the gene matches. The germline CDR1 and CDR2 sequences are SGHDT and YYEEEE. The CDR3 extends over 16 amino acids. The CDR3 loop reads CASSLRQGLAKNIQYF. In nucleotides, the CDR3 is TGTGCCAGCAGCTTGAGACAGGGGCTAGCCAAAAACATTCAGTACTTC. Variable domain in full (rest from reference TRBV5-6 and TRBJ2-4): DAGVTQSPTHLIKTRGQQVTLRCSPKSGHDTVSWYQQALGQGPQFIFQYYEEEERQRGNFPDRFSGHQFPNYSSELNVNALLLGDSALYLCASSLRQGLAKNIQYFGAGTRLSVL.

This clonotype appeared once. The chain carries TRBV4-1 and TRBJ2-1; D might be TRBD1 or TRBD2, each matching 5 bases. Germline loops: CDR1 MGHRA, CDR2 YSYEKL. This CDR3 comprises 13 residues. V was shortened by 3 bases and J by 13 bases, with 16 bases between the two germline ends. DNA for the CDR3: TGCGCCAGCAGCCACCCCATCCGGGACCAACAGTTCTTC. Encoded protein: CASSHPIRDQQFF.

Only a few counts were recorded for this clonotype. The rearrangement uses TRBV9 and TRBJ2-7, with D possibly called TRBD1 or TRBD2 (5 bases each). Between the trimmed V and J ends, which lost 0 bases and 4 bases, there was a span of 14 bases. Germline V gene data show CDR1 as SGDLS and CDR2 as YYNGEE. The CDR3 is made up of 15 amino acids. CDR3 sequence reads: CASSVAAGWRYEQYF. CDR3 DNA: TGTGCCAGCAGCGTAGCCGCAGGGTGGAGGTACGAGCAGTACTTC.

The V and J genes are TRBV27 and TRBJ1-4; perhaps TRBD1 as D (5 bases). The V gene lost 6 bases and the J gene lost 7 bases, with 15 bases spanning the gap. Germline CDR1 MNHEY, CDR2 SMNVEV (reference sequence). CDR3 length: 14 residues. The CDR3 sequence is CASSSGFVGEKLFF. The CDR3 bases are TGTGCCAGCAGCTCAGGGTTCGTGGGTGAAAAACTGTTTTTT. The variable domain in full, completed from reference TRBV27 and TRBJ1-4, reads EAQVTQNPRYLITVTGKKLTVTCSQNMNHEYMSWYRQDPGLGLRQIYYSMNVEVTDKGDVPEGYKVSRKEKRNFPLILESPSPNQTSLYFCASSSGFVGEKLFFGSGTQLSVL.

This clonotype was counted at least ten times. The J gene is TRBJ2-2, the V gene TRBV5-1; possible D gene TRBD2, 5 bases. The germline gives CDR1 SGHRS, CDR2 YFSETQ. V was trimmed by 2 bases and J by 0 bases, leaving 11 bases between them. This CDR3 has 16 residues. The CDR3 coding sequence is TGCGCCAGCAGCTTATTAGCGCTTACGAACACCGGGGAGCTGTTTTTT. Residues: CASSLLALTNTGELFF.

This clonotype was found a few times. The rearrangement uses TRBV29-1 and TRBJ1-1; the match to TRBD1 covers 7 bases. The CDR3 runs 14 residues. The germline V gene encodes CDR1 SQVTM and CDR2 ANQGSEA. Trimming took 5 bases from V and 5 from J; bases not matched to a gene: 11. CDR3 region: CSVRQGGGRTEAFF. DNA for the CDR3: TGCAGCGTTCGACAGGGCGGTGGAAGGACTGAAGCTTTCTTT.

The V gene is TRBV2, the J gene TRBJ1-5, with D possibly matching TRBD1 (5 bases). The CDR3 consists of 15 residues. Germline V gives CDR1 SNHLY, CDR2 FYNNEI. Trimming took off 3 bases at V and 6 bases at J, with 15 bases between the two ends. CDR3 DNA: TGTGCCAGCAGTGAGACCAGGGAAATGGGTCAGCCCCAGCATTTT. Protein: CASSETREMGQPQHF.

The rearrangement links TRBV28 to TRBJ2-7; 8 bases map to TRBD1. The germline V gene encodes CDR1 MDHEN and CDR2 SYDVKM. V dropped 6 bases and J dropped 3; count of bases not matched to a gene: 13. This CDR3 is built from 16 residues. The CDR3 loop reads CASSSGGRDRSYEQYF. The CDR3 DNA sequence: TGTGCCAGCAGCTCCGGAGGCCGGGACAGGAGCTACGAGCAGTACTTC.

This clonotype was detected only a few times. The chain couples TRBV27 to TRBJ2-3; the match to TRBD1 covers 10 bases. Per the germline V gene, CDR1 is MNHEY and CDR2 is SMNVEV (reference sequence). This CDR3 is 16 amino acids long. V shed 0 bases and J 7 bases; nucleotides not matched to a gene: 7. The CDR3 is CASSLSPGQGIYTQYF. DNA of the CDR3: TGTGCCAGCAGTTTATCTCCGGGACAGGGGATTTATACGCAGTATTTT.

V and J are TRBV29-1 and TRBJ2-1; D uncertain. V was shortened by 7 bases and J by 9 bases, with 13 bases between the two germline ends. Germline assignment: CDR1 SQVTM and CDR2 ANQGSEA. The CDR3 spans 11 residues. The CDR3 sequence: CSARTLGEQFF. The DNA of the CDR3 is TGCAGCGCCCGGACCCTCGGTGAGCAGTTCTTC.

This chain uses TRBV9 with TRBJ2-1, with 11 bases identical to TRBD2. Trimming took 7 bases from V and 4 from J; bases not matched to a gene: 7. This CDR3 is 15 amino acids long. Germline assignment: CDR1 SGDLS and CDR2 YYNGEE. The CDR3, as DNA: TGTGCCAGCTGCCCGGCTAGCGGGAGGTACAATGAGCAGTTCTTC. Its protein is CASCPASGRYNEQFF. Looking up the rest from reference TRBV9 and TRBJ2-1 gives the full variable domain: DSGVTQTPKHLITATGQRVTLRCSPRSGDLSVYWYQQSLDQGLQFLIQYYNGEERAKGNILERFSAQQFPDLHSELNLSSLELGDSALYFCASCPASGRYNEQFFGPGTRLTVL.

V gene TRBV11-3 combines with J gene TRBJ2-5; 8 bases fit TRBD1. V was clipped by 5 bases and J by 5 bases; unmatched bases: 10. The CDR3 contains 15 residues. The germline V gene has CDR1 SGHNT and CDR2 YENEEA. CDR3: CASSDPTGVHETQYF. In DNA, the CDR3 is TGTGCCAGCAGCGATCCGACAGGGGTACATGAGACCCAGTACTTC.

This clonotype has just a few counts. The V gene is TRBV11-2, the J gene TRBJ1-1, with D maybe TRBD1 (5 bases). Germline V lookup: CDR1 SGHAT, CDR2 FQNNGV. V was cut by 5 bases and J by 1 base, with 11 bases left in between. The CDR3 loop spans 14 amino acids. The CDR3 coding sequence is TGTGCCAGCAGCCAACAGACAGCGAACACTGAAGCTTTCTTT. This gives the protein CASSQQTANTEAFF.

The rearrangement uses TRBV12-3 or TRBV12-4 and TRBJ1-6; no definite D call. The V and J ends lost 5 bases and 6 bases respectively, with 11 bases between them. This CDR3 has 14 residues. The CDR3 protein is CASSRTEFNSPLHF. Here the CDR3 DNA reads TGTGCCAGCAGTAGGACGGAATTTAATTCACCCCTCCACTTT.

The genes are TRBV6-6 and TRBJ1-2, with D tentatively TRBD1 (5 bases). The length of the CDR3 is 13 residues. Germline CDR1 is MNHNY and CDR2 is SVGAGI (reference sequence). Trimming took off 8 bases at V and 8 bases at J, with 18 bases between the two ends. This CDR3 reads CASLVGDFAGYTF. CDR3 bases: TGTGCCAGCTTAGTTGGGGACTTTGCCGGCTACACCTTC.

The genes are TRBV7-6 and TRBJ2-5; D gene unclear. Germline CDR1 is SGHVS and CDR2 is FNYEAQ. The V end lost 2 bases, the J end lost 1 base, and 8 bases lay between the germline ends. This CDR3 has 14 residues. CDR3 nucleotides: TGTGCCAGCAGCTTAAGTCGGATCCAAGAGACCCAGTACTTC. Protein sequence: CASSLSRIQETQYF.

The chain carries TRBV27 and TRBJ1-1; D remains ambiguous. The CDR3 has 13 residues. In germline, CDR1 is MNHEY, CDR2 SMNVEV (reference sequence). Trimming took 7 bases from V and 2 from J, leaving 11 bases between them. In DNA form, the CDR3 reads TGTGCCAGCAATAGACTGGGCAACACTGAAGCTTTCTTT. It specifies CASNRLGNTEAFF.

There are many counts of this clonotype. A junction boundary mismatches the germline segment, possibly from a read error. The chain uses TRBV5-1 and TRBJ2-7, with TRBD1 matching 7 bases. This CDR3 has 15 amino acids. In germline, CDR1 is SGHRS, CDR2 YFSETQ. For the CDR3, the DNA is TGTGCCAGCAGTTTAGAGGCAGGGGGATCCTACGAGCAGTACTTC. This codes for CASSLEAGGSYEQYF.

CDR3 region: CASSPEQHGGYEQYF. CDR3 sequence (DNA): TGCGCCAGCAGCCCCGAGCAACATGGGGGATACGAGCAGTACTTC. The chain recombines TRBV4-1 with TRBJ2-7; the D call may be TRBD1 or TRBD2 (5 bases each). The germline V gene encodes CDR1 MGHRA and CDR2 YSYEKL. V was cut by 4 bases and J by 4 bases, with 17 bases left in between. The CDR3 consists of 15 residues.